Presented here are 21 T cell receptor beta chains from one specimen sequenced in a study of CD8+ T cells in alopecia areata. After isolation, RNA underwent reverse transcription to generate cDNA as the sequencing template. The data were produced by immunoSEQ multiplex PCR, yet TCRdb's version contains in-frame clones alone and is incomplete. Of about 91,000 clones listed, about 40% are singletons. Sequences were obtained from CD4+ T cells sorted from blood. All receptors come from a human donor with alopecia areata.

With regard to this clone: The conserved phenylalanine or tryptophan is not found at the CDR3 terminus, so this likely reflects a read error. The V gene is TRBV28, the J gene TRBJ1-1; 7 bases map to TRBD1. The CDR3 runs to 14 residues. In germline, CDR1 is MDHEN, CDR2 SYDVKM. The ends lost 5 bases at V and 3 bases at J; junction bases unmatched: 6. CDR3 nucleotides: TGTGCCAGCAGTAAAGGGGGCCTCTACACTGAAGCTTTCTTA. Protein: CASSKGGLYTEAFL.

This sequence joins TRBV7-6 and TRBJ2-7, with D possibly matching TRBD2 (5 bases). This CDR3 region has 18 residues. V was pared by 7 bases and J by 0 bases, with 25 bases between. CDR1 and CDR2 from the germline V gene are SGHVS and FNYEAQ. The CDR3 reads CASTRFSPMSGSSYEQYF. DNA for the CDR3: TGTGCCAGCACCCGCTTCTCCCCCATGTCGGGGTCCTCCTACGAGCAGTACTTC.

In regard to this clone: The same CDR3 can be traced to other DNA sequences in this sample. The CDR3 sequence: CASSFGGFQPQHF. The CDR3 bases are TGTGCCAGCAGTTTTGGCGGATTCCAGCCCCAGCATTTT. The chain uses TRBV28 and TRBJ1-5; D is ambiguous. Trimming took off 3 bases at V and 7 bases at J, with 10 bases between the two ends. Germline CDR1 is MDHEN and CDR2 is SYDVKM. This CDR3 comprises 13 residues.

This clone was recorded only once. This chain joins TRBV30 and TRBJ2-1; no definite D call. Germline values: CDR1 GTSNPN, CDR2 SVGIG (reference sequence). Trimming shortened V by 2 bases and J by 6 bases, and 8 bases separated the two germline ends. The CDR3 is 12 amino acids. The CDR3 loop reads CAWSSERNEQFF. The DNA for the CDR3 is TGTGCCTGGAGTTCGGAGCGCAATGAGCAGTTCTTC.

CDR3 DNA sequence: TGTGCCAGCCGCCGGACGGAAGAGACCCAGTACTTC. Protein product: CASRRTEETQYF. V is TRBV7-2 and J is TRBJ2-5, with D unclear. The V end lost 8 bases, the J end lost 3 bases, and 10 bases lay between the germline ends. Germline CDR1 reads SGHTA; CDR2 reads FQGNSA. This CDR3 spans 12 amino acids. The whole variable domain, filled in from reference TRBV7-2 and TRBJ2-5, reads GAGVSQSPSNKVTEKGKDVELRCDPISGHTALYWYRQSLGQGLEFLIYFQGNSAPDKSGLPSDRFSAERTGGSVSTLTIQRTQQEDSAVYLCASRRTEETQYFGPGTRLLVL.

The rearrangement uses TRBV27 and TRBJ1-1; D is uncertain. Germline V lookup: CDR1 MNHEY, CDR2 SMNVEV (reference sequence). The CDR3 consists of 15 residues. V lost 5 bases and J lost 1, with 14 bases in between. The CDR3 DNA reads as TGTGCCAGCAGTGTACAATGGACTGGGAACACTGAAGCTTTCTTT. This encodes CASSVQWTGNTEAFF.

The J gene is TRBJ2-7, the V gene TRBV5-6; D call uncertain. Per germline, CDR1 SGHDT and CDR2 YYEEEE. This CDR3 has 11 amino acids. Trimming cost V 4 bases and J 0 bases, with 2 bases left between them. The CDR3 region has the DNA TGTGCCAGCAGCCGCTCCTACGAGCAGTACTTC. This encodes CASSRSYEQYF.

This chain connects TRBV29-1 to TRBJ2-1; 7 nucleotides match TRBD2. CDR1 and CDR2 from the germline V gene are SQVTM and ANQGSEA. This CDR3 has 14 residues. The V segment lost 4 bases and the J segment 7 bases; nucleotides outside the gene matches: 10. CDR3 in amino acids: CSVVIGLAVNEQFF. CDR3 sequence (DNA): TGCAGCGTTGTTATAGGGCTAGCGGTAAATGAGCAGTTCTTC.

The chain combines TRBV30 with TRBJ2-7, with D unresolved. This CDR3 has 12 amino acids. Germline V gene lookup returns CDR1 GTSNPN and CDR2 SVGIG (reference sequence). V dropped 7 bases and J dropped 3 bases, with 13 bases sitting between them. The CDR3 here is CAYRDRNYEQYF. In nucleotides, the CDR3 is TGTGCCTACCGCGATAGAAACTACGAGCAGTACTTC.

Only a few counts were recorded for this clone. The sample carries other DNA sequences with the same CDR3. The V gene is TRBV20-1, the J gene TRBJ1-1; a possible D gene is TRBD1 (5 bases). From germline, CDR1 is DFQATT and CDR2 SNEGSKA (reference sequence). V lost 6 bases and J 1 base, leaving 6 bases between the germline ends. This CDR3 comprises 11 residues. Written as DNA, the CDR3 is TGCAGTGCCCAGGGGAACACTGAAGCTTTCTTT. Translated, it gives CSAQGNTEAFF.

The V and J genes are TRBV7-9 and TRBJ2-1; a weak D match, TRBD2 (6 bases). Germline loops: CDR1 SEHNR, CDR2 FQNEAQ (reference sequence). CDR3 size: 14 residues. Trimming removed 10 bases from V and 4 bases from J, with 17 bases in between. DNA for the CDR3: TGTGCCACCGGGACCGGGACTTCATACAATGAGCAGTTCTTC. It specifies CATGTGTSYNEQFF.

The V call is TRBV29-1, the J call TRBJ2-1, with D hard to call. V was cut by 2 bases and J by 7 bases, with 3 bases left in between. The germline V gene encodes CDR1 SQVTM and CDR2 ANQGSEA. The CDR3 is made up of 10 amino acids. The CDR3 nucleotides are TGCAGCGTTGAAAGAAATGAGCAGTTCTTC. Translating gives CSVERNEQFF.

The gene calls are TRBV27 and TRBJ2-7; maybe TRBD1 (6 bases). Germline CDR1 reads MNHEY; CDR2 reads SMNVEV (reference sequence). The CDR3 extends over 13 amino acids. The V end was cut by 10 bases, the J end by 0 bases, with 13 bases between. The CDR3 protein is CATREQGSYEQYF. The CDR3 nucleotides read TGTGCCACAAGGGAACAGGGCTCCTACGAGCAGTACTTC.

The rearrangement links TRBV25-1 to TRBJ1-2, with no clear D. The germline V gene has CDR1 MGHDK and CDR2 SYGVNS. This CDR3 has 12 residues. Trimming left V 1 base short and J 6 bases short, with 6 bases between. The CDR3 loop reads CASSEFGDGYTF. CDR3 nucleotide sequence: TGTGCCAGCAGTGAATTTGGGGATGGCTACACCTTC.

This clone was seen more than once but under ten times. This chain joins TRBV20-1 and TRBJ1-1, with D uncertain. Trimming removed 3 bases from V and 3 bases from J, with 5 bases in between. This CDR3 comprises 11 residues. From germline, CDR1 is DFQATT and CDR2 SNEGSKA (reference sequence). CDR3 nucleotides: TGCAGTGCTAGCTGGGACACTGAAGCTTTCTTT. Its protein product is CSASWDTEAFF.

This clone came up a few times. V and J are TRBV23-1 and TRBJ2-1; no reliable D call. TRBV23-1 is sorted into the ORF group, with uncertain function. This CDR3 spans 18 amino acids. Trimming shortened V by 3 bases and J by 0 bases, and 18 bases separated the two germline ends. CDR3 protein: CASSQSMGALSSYNEQFF. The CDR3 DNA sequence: TGCGCCAGCAGTCAGTCCATGGGCGCCTTAAGCTCCTACAATGAGCAGTTCTTC.

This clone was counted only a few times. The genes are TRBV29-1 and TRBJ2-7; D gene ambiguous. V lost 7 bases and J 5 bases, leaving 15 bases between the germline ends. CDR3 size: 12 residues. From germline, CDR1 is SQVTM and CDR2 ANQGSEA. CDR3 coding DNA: TGCAGCGCTCAAGGCGGCGGACACGAGCAGTACTTC. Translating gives CSAQGGGHEQYF.

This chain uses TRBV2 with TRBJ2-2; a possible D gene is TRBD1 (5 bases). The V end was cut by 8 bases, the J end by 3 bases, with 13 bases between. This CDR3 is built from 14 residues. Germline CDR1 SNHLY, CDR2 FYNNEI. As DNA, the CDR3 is TGTGCCAGCGTAGCCAGGGCGGACACCGGGGAGCTGTTTTTT. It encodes CASVARADTGELFF.

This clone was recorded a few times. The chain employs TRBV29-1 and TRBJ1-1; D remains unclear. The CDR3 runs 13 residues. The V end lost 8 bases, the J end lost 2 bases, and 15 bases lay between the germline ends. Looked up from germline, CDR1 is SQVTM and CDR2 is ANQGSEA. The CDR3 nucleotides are TGCAGCTCCGGGGTCAGGAGAAACACTGAAGCTTTCTTT. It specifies CSSGVRRNTEAFF.

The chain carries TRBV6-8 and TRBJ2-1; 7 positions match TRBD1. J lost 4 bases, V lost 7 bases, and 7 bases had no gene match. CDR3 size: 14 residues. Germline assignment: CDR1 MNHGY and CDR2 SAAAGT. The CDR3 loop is CASKDRRAYNEQFF. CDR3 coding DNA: TGTGCCAGCAAGGACAGGAGAGCATACAATGAGCAGTTCTTC.

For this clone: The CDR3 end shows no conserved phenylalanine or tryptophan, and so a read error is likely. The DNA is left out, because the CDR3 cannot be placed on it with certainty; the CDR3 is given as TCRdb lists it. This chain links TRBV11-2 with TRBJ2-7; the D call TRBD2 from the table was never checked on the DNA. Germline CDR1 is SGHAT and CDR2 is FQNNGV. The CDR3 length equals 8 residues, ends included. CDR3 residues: CASSSPGG.